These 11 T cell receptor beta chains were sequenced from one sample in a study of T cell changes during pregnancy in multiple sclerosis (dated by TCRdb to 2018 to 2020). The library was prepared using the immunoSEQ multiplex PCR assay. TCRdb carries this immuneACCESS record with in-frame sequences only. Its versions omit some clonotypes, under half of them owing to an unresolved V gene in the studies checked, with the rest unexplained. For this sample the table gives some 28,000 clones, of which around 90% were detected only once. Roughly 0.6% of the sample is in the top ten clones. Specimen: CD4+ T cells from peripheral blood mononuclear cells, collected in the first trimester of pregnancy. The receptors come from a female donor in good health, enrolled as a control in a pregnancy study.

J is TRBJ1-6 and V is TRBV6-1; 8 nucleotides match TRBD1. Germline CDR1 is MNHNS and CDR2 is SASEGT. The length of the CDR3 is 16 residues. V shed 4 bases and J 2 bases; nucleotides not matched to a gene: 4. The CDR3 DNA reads TGTGCCAGCAGTGCAGACAGGGGAACCTATAATTCACCCCTCCACTTT. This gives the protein CASSADRGTYNSPLHF.

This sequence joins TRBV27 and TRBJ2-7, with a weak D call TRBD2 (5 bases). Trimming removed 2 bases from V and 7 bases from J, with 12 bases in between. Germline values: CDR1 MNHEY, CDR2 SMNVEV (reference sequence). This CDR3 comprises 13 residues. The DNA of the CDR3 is TGTGCCAGCAGTTTAATCCTCGGAGGAGAGCAGTACTTC. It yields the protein CASSLILGGEQYF.

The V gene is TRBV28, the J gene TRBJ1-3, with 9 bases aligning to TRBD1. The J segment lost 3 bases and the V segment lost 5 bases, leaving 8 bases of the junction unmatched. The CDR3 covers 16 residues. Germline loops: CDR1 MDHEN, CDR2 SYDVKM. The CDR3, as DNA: TGTGCCAGCAGTCCCGTACAGGGGGCGGGTGGAAACACCATATATTTT. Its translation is CASSPVQGAGGNTIYF.

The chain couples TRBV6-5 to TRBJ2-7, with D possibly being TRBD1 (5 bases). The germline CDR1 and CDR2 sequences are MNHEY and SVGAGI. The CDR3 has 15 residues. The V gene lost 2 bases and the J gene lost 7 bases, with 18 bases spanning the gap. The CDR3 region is CASSYETVSGGEQYF. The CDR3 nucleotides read TGTGCCAGCAGTTACGAGACAGTATCGGGTGGGGAGCAGTACTTC.

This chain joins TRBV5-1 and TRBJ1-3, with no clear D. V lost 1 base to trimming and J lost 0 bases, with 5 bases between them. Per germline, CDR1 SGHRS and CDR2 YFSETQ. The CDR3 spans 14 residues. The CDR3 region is CASSLLYSGNTIYF. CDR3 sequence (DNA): TGCGCCAGCAGCTTGCTGTACTCTGGAAACACCATATATTTT.

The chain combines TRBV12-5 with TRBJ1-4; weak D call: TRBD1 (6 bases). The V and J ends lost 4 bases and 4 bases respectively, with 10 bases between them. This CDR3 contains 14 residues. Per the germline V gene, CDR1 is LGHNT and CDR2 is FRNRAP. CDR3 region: CASGSGTHNEKLFF. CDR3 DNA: TGTGCTAGTGGTTCTGGGACACATAATGAAAAACTGTTTTTT.

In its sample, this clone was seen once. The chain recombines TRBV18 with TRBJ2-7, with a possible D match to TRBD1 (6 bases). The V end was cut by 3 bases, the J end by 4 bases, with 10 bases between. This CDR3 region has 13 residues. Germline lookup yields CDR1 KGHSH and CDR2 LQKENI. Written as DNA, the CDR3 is TGTGCCAGCTCACCGGGACAATATTACGAGCAGTACTTC. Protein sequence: CASSPGQYYEQYF.

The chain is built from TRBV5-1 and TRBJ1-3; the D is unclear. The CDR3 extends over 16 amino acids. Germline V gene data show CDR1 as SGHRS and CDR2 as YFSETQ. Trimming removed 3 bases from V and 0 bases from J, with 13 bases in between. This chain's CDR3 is CASSSAAGASGNTIYF. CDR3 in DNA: TGCGCCAGCAGCTCGGCAGCGGGAGCCTCTGGAAACACCATATATTTT. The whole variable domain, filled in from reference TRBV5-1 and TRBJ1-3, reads KAGVTQTPRYLIKTRGQQVTLSCSPISGHRSVSWYQQTPGQGLQFLFEYFSETQRNKGNFPGRFSGRQFSNSRSEMNVSTLELGDSALYLCASSSAAGASGNTIYFGEGSWLTVV.

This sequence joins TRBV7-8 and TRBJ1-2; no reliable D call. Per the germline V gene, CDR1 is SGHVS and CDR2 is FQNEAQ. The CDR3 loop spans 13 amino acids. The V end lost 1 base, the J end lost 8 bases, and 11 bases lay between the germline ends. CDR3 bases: TGTGCCAGCAGCTTAGAGATGACACGGGGCTACACCTTC. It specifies CASSLEMTRGYTF.

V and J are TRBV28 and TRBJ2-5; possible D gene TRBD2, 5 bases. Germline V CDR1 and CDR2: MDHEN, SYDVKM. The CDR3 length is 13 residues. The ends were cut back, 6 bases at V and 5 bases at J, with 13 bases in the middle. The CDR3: CASRFTSLETQYF. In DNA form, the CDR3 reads TGTGCCAGCAGGTTTACTAGTCTTGAGACCCAGTACTTC.

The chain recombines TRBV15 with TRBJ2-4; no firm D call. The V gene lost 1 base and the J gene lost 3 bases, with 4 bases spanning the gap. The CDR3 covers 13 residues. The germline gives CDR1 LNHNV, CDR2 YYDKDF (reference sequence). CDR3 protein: CATSRVDKNIQYF. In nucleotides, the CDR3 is TGTGCCACCAGCAGAGTAGACAAAAACATTCAGTACTTC.